Shown below are 14 T cell receptor beta chains from a single sample sequenced in a study of cytomegalovirus exposure and HLA in healthy donors. 60 Vbeta and 13 Jbeta primers were used in PCR. The table came from immunoSEQ multiplex PCR; TCRdb's copy has only in-frame clones and leaves some out. The table shows roughly 150,000 clones, with 80% occurring only once. Sequenced: PBMCs. These receptor sequences come from a woman aged 40 to 50 in good health and CMV-seronegative.

The chain combines TRBV9 with TRBJ1-6, with D tentatively TRBD1 (5 bases). Per the germline V gene, CDR1 is SGDLS and CDR2 is YYNGEE. CDR3 length: 20 amino acids. Between the trimmed V and J ends, which lost 5 bases and 10 bases, there was a span of 34 bases. The DNA of the CDR3 is TGTGCCAGCAGTAAATCCAGCAGGATCCAGGCGGGACCCACGAAGTCACCCCTCCACTTT. It is translated as CASSKSSRIQAGPTKSPLHF.

The rearrangement joins TRBV6-4 to TRBJ1-2, with D perhaps matching TRBD1 (6 bases). Germline V gives CDR1 MRHNA, CDR2 SNTAGT. V lost 0 bases and J lost 4, with 15 bases in between. This CDR3 comprises 16 residues. The CDR3 is CASSDSYRDTGYGYTF. CDR3 nucleotides: TGTGCCAGCAGTGACTCGTACCGGGACACCGGCTATGGCTACACCTTC.

The chain carries TRBV21-1 and TRBJ1-6. TRBV21-1 is a documented pseudogene. The CDR3 runs 17 residues. CDR3 sequence (DNA): TGTGCCAGCAGCAAAGGCGGGAAGCACTTCGGTAATTCACCCCTCCACTTT. It translates to CASSKGGKHFGNSPLHF.

The rearrangement joins TRBV28 to TRBJ2-7; a possible D gene is TRBD1 (5 bases). The V end was cut by 7 bases, the J end by 5 bases, with 15 bases between. In germline, CDR1 is MDHEN, CDR2 SYDVKM. There are 13 residues in the CDR3. CDR3 residues: CASNQSWGHEQYF. DNA for the CDR3: TGTGCCAGCAATCAGAGTTGGGGCCACGAGCAGTACTTC.

The rearrangement joins TRBV18 to TRBJ1-6; 7 bases agree with TRBD1. This CDR3 spans 13 amino acids. V lost 6 bases and J lost 7; bases outside the gene matches: 3. Germline values: CDR1 KGHSH, CDR2 LQKENI. The CDR3 sequence: CASSSGGNSPLHF. CDR3 nucleotides: TGTGCCAGCTCTTCAGGGGGAAATTCACCCCTCCACTTT.

The chain is built from TRBV11-2 and TRBJ1-1, with D uncertain. With 2 bases removed from V and 0 bases from J, the gap between germline ends came to 7 bases. Per germline, CDR1 SGHAT and CDR2 FQNNGV. The CDR3 has 14 amino acids. Here the CDR3 reads CASSLLNMNTEAFF. Here the CDR3 DNA reads TGTGCCAGCAGCTTACTGAACATGAACACTGAAGCTTTCTTT.

This clone turned up a few times. The CDR3 DNA follows: TGCGCCAGGACGAATCACAGGGTTACGGGTCGGGCCAAAGCTTTCTTT. Translating it yields CARTNHRVTGRAKAFF. The rearrangement joins TRBV5-1 to TRBJ1-1; D may be TRBD1 (6 bases). V lost 8 bases, J lost 9 bases, and 29 bases lay in between. The CDR3 spans 16 residues. Germline assignment: CDR1 SGHRS and CDR2 YFSETQ.

V gene TRBV10-3 combines with J gene TRBJ1-1; 8 bases line up with TRBD1. V shed 3 bases, J shed 5 bases, and the junction held 5 bases outside the gene matches. This CDR3 has 14 amino acids. The V gene's germline CDR1 is ENHRY and CDR2 SYGVKD. The chain's CDR3 is CAISDRTGSTEAFF. The CDR3 DNA is TGTGCCATCAGTGATCGGACAGGGTCGACTGAAGCTTTCTTT.

The chain has TRBV11-2 and TRBJ2-1; the match to TRBD2 covers 15 bases. The CDR3 has 13 amino acids. Germline V gives CDR1 SGHAT, CDR2 FQNNGV. Unmatched junction bases numbered 8, after V lost 8 bases and J lost 15 bases. The CDR3 reads CASDGTSGGSGFF. The CDR3 nucleotides are TGTGCCAGCGACGGGACTAGCGGGGGGAGTGGGTTCTTC.

The rearrangement links TRBV6-1 to TRBJ2-5, with 11 bases aligning to TRBD2. V shed 2 bases, J shed 4 bases, and the junction held 3 bases outside the gene matches. The germline V gene encodes CDR1 MNHNS and CDR2 SASEGT. The CDR3 is made up of 15 amino acids. The CDR3 DNA reads TGTGCCAGCAGTGAATACCTAGCGGGGGGAGAGACCCAGTACTTC. Translated: CASSEYLAGGETQYF.

V gene TRBV5-5 combines with J gene TRBJ1-1; 10 nucleotides line up with TRBD1. Trimming at V came to 5 bases and at J to 6 bases, leaving 4 bases not matched to a gene. Germline V lookup: CDR1 SGHKS, CDR2 YYEKEE (reference sequence). The CDR3 contains 13 residues. The CDR3 DNA reads TGTGCCAGCAGGAAGGACAGGGGGTCTGAAGCTTTCTTT. Encoded protein: CASRKDRGSEAFF. The whole variable domain, remainder taken from reference TRBV5-5 and TRBJ1-1, is DAGVTQSPTHLIKTRGQQVTLRCSPISGHKSVSWYQQVLGQGPQFIFQYYEKEERGRGNFPDRFSARQFPNYSSELNVNALLLGDSALYLCASRKDRGSEAFFGQGTRLTVV.

The chain links TRBV28 to TRBJ2-7; 10 bases fit TRBD1. The CDR3 runs to 13 residues. Trimming removed 2 bases from V and 12 bases from J; junction bases left unmatched: 7. Looked up from germline, CDR1 is MDHEN and CDR2 is SYDVKM. DNA for the CDR3: TGTGCCAGCAGTTTACCCGGGACAGGGGCGACGTACTTC. It encodes CASSLPGTGATYF.

The genes are TRBV29-1 and TRBJ1-1, with a tentative D call TRBD1 (5 bases). Per germline, CDR1 SQVTM and CDR2 ANQGSEA. V was clipped by 4 bases and J by 6 bases, with 18 bases between them. The CDR3 spans 14 residues. CDR3 sequence: CSVVKGPRVAEAFF. The DNA of the CDR3 is TGCAGCGTTGTTAAGGGGCCTAGGGTCGCTGAAGCTTTCTTT.

Worth noting for this clone: Within the sample, other DNA sequences also encode this same CDR3. This sequence joins TRBV5-6 and TRBJ1-2; 9 nucleotides match TRBD1. The germline gives CDR1 SGHDT, CDR2 YYEEEE. V lost 8 bases and J lost 2; bases outside the gene matches: 1. The CDR3 sequence is 12 residues long. Written as DNA, the CDR3 is TGTGCCAGTGGACAGGGGAACTATGGCTACACCTTC. This codes for CASGQGNYGYTF.